This TCR beta chain was obtained from a study of blood T cell repertoires in COVID-19. In the study overall: Specimens from acute and convalescent COVID-19 originated in the United States, Italy and Spain. From T cells, B-cell-depleted T cells, or PBMCs came the material, which was cDNA or gDNA.

Methods used by the authors: Reference gene primer amplification in the assay estimated nucleated cell counts. Profiled with immunoSEQ multiplex PCR; TCRdb holds only in-frame clones, not every one. Clone size and V and J calls were adopted from that table, with D and trimming inferred from the DNA. This table has 180,000 or so clones, 70% to 80% appearing once. Material for sequencing was peripheral blood. The source is a woman aged 45-59 years with active or convalescent COVID-19.

The CDR3 loop is CASSASFGTPGEQYF. DNA of the CDR3: TGTGCCAGTAGTGCTTCATTCGGGACACCGGGCGAGCAGTACTTC. The chain links TRBV19 to TRBJ2-7; TRBD1 might be the D (6 bases). The CDR3 is made up of 15 amino acids. Trimming stripped 5 bases from V and 6 bases from J, with 20 bases between. Germline V gives CDR1 LNHDA, CDR2 SQIVND (reference sequence). The whole variable domain, filled in from reference TRBV19 and TRBJ2-7, reads DGGITQSPKYLFRKEGQNVTLSCEQNLNHDAMYWYRQDPGQGLRLIYYSQIVNDFQKGDIAEGYSVSREKKESFPLTVTSAQKNPTAFYLCASSASFGTPGEQYFGPGTRLTVT.